Detailed here is one TCR beta chain. The antigen remains undetermined. The data originate from a study of Ad26.COV2.S vaccination and SARS-CoV-2 variants. Study results and caveats: Similar non-spike TCR breadth was observed in recipients of vaccine and of placebo. After vaccination, substantial breadth of spike-specific CD8+ and CD4+ responses was reported.

Sequenced by immunoSEQ multiplex PCR; TCRdb stores in-frame clones only, minus some. The profile covers under 550,000 clones, with around 90% appearing a single time and about 12% taken by the ten largest. Treatment defined: about 20 received Ad26.COV2.S at low or high dose, single or two shots; about 5 received placebo; per-sample allocation not given. Sampling was performed 63 days after the first vaccine or placebo injection. The sequence was collected from a person aged 18-60 years who received the Ad26.COV2.S COVID-19 vaccine or a placebo. This specimen was peripheral blood, taken in a trial of Ad26.COV2.S vaccine versus placebo.

The CDR3 reads CASSLGRASVGELFF. The CDR3 nucleotides read TGTGCCAGCAGTCTCGGGCGTGCGAGTGTCGGGGAGCTGTTTTTT. The rearrangement uses TRBV7-9 and TRBJ2-2; D remains ambiguous. The germline V gene encodes CDR1 SEHNR and CDR2 FQNEAQ (reference sequence). Trimming left V 6 bases short and J 7 bases short, with 18 bases between. CDR3 length equals 15 residues.